The T cell receptor (beta chain) under discussion was sequenced for a study of blood T cell repertoires in COVID-19. Background on the study: Donors in the United States, Italy and Spain gave samples during acute or convalescent COVID-19.

In the original analysis: It was from reference gene primer amplification that nucleated cell counts were estimated. Assay: immunoSEQ multiplex PCR; the TCRdb copy retains only in-frame clones and omits some. D and trimming were read from the DNA, whereas the V and J calls and clone size are those reported in that table. Of over 35,000 clones in the sample, 90% to 95% were seen once. Sequenced sample: peripheral blood. This TCR derives from a woman in her 30s in a cohort sampled during active COVID-19.

The chain's CDR3 is CASSQTPYEQYF. The DNA of the CDR3 is TGTGCCAGCAGCCAAACACCCTACGAGCAGTACTTC. The V and J genes are TRBV12-3 or TRBV12-4 and TRBJ2-7; D not certain. This CDR3 has 12 residues. V lost 6 bases to trimming and J lost 2 bases, with 8 bases between them.